The 19 T cell receptor beta chains given below trace back to one sample, sequenced in a study of cytomegalovirus exposure and HLA in healthy donors. Researchers ran the PCR with 60 Vbeta and 13 Jbeta primers. Sequenced by immunoSEQ multiplex PCR; TCRdb stores in-frame clones only, minus some. The table has over 150,000 clones, 80% seen once; the top ten hold 0.6% to 0.7%. Sequenced material: PBMCs. Receptors were obtained from a boy between 10 and 17 years old in good health and CMV-seronegative.

The chain carries TRBV19 and TRBJ1-2, with no clear D. V was pared by 0 bases and J by 1 base, with 3 bases between. Germline V gene data show CDR1 as LNHDA and CDR2 as SQIVND (reference sequence). The CDR3 contains 13 residues. CDR3 nucleotide sequence: TGTGCCAGTAGTATAGAGTATAACTATGGCTACACCTTC. Amino acid sequence: CASSIEYNYGYTF.

The DNA of the CDR3 is TGTGCCAGTAAAGGGCCACAGGTGAACTATGGCTACACCTTC. Residues: CASKGPQVNYGYTF. J is TRBJ1-2 and V is TRBV9; D perhaps matches TRBD1 (5 bases). The CDR3 covers 14 residues. V lost 8 bases and J lost 2, with 16 bases in between. Per the germline V gene, CDR1 is SGDLS and CDR2 is YYNGEE. The whole variable domain, filled in from reference TRBV9 and TRBJ1-2, reads DSGVTQTPKHLITATGQRVTLRCSPRSGDLSVYWYQQSLDQGLQFLIQYYNGEERAKGNILERFSAQQFPDLHSELNLSSLELGDSALYFCASKGPQVNYGYTFGSGTRLTVV.

J is TRBJ1-2 and V is TRBV2; D possibly corresponds to TRBD1 (5 bases). Trimming stripped 3 bases from V and 4 bases from J, with 15 bases between. Germline V gene sequence: CDR1 SNHLY, CDR2 FYNNEI. The CDR3 runs 15 residues. Written as DNA, the CDR3 is TGTGCCAGCAGTGAGGGTCAGGGTAGGGTCTATGGCTACACCTTC. Amino acid sequence: CASSEGQGRVYGYTF.

This clone was counted a single time. The chain has TRBV27 and TRBJ2-5, with 10 bases aligning to TRBD1. Germline loops: CDR1 MNHEY, CDR2 SMNVEV (reference sequence). The CDR3 length is 16 residues. V lost 3 bases to trimming and J lost 5 bases; unmatched junction nucleotides: 9. The DNA for the CDR3 is TGTGCCAGCAGTTTGGTGGGACAGGGGCTTCGCGAGACCCAGTACTTC. Translated, it gives CASSLVGQGLRETQYF.

The chain employs TRBV10-2 and TRBJ1-1; D gene unclear. The CDR3 runs to 14 residues. Germline assignment: CDR1 WSHSY and CDR2 SAAADI. The ends were cut back, 1 base at V and 4 bases at J, with 10 bases in the middle. Here the CDR3 reads CASSEYGGSTEAFF. DNA for the CDR3: TGCGCCAGCAGTGAGTACGGCGGGAGCACTGAAGCTTTCTTT.

The chain is built from TRBV30 and TRBJ2-3, with a possible D match to TRBD1 (5 bases). The CDR3 runs 14 residues. CDR1 is GTSNPN and CDR2 is SVGIG in the germline V gene (reference sequence). Trimming left V 4 bases short and J 1 base short, with 12 bases between. CDR3 nucleotides: TGTGCCTGGACTACGGGCAGGGGCACAGATACGCAGTATTTT. Translated, it gives CAWTTGRGTDTQYF.

The chain links TRBV11-2 to TRBJ1-5, with D hard to call. CDR1 SGHAT and CDR2 FQNNGV come from the germline V gene. V was trimmed by 1 base and J by 6 bases, leaving 7 bases between them. The CDR3 length is 13 residues. CDR3 protein: CASSLGRSQPQHF. The CDR3 DNA reads TGTGCCAGCAGCTTAGGGAGGTCTCAGCCCCAGCATTTT.

The chain combines TRBV6-5 with TRBJ1-4; a possible D gene is TRBD1 (5 bases). CDR3 length equals 15 residues. The V gene lost 8 bases and the J gene lost 7 bases, with 20 bases spanning the gap. In germline, CDR1 is MNHEY, CDR2 SVGAGI. This chain's CDR3 is CASGGGGPAGEKLFF. CDR3 DNA sequence: TGTGCCAGCGGGGGAGGAGGCCCGGCGGGTGAAAAACTGTTTTTT.

CDR3 protein: CASSERRMNTEAFF. The CDR3 DNA follows: TGTGCCAGCAGTGAAAGGCGGATGAACACTGAAGCTTTCTTT. This chain joins TRBV6-1 and TRBJ1-1; D unresolved. CDR1 and CDR2 (germline): MNHNS, SASEGT. V was clipped by 2 bases and J by 0 bases, with 7 bases between them. This CDR3 comprises 14 residues.

The chain uses TRBV30 and TRBJ2-3, with 8 bases lining up with TRBD1. The CDR3 sequence is 14 residues long. V gave up 3 bases and J gave up 1 base; unmatched junction bases: 3. Germline V CDR1 and CDR2: GTSNPN, SVGIG (reference sequence). This CDR3 is CAWSLDRGTDTQYF. CDR3 bases: TGTGCCTGGAGCTTGGACAGGGGCACAGATACGCAGTATTTT.

This clone occurred once. The chain is built from TRBV30 and TRBJ1-1, with 8 nucleotides matching TRBD1. This CDR3 has 13 residues. V trimming: 3 bases; J trimming: 5 bases; junction bases outside the gene matches: 5. Germline CDR1 and CDR2: GTSNPN and SVGIG (reference sequence). The CDR3 DNA is TGTGCCTGGAGGGTACAGGGGGGAACTGAAGCTTTCTTT. The encoded protein is CAWRVQGGTEAFF.

This clone appeared a few times. The chain employs TRBV18 and TRBJ1-4; 7 positions agree with TRBD1. This CDR3 has 15 residues. Germline CDR1 and CDR2: KGHSH and LQKENI. J lost 5 bases, V lost 4 bases, and 7 bases had no gene match. Here the CDR3 reads CASSLLTGRNEKLFF. CDR3 nucleotide sequence: TGTGCCAGCTCACTATTGACAGGGCGAAATGAAAAACTGTTTTTT.

The V call is TRBV6-5, the J call TRBJ1-1; tentative D call: TRBD1 (6 bases). V shed 2 bases and J shed 0 bases, with 13 bases lying between them. The CDR3 length is 16 residues. Germline V gives CDR1 MNHEY, CDR2 SVGAGI. The CDR3 spells CASSYRQGTMNTEAFF. The CDR3 nucleotides are TGTGCCAGCAGTTACCGTCAGGGGACCATGAACACTGAAGCTTTCTTT.

The rearrangement uses TRBV18 and TRBJ2-5; 7 bases are shared with TRBD1. Germline CDR1 reads KGHSH; CDR2 reads LQKENI. Losses at the gene ends were 3 bases for V and 0 bases for J; bases not matched to a gene: 13. CDR3 length: 18 residues. DNA for the CDR3: TGTGCCAGCTCACCGCGAGCGGACAGGTTGGGGTACCAAGAGACCCAGTACTTC. Translated, it gives CASSPRADRLGYQETQYF.

The chain employs TRBV5-8 and TRBJ2-7; a possible D gene is TRBD2 (5 bases). V dropped 8 bases and J dropped 2 bases, with 14 bases sitting between them. The germline V gene encodes CDR1 SGHTS and CDR2 YDEGEE. The CDR3 sequence is 13 residues long. The CDR3 reads CARRKDGTYEQYF. The CDR3 coding sequence is TGTGCCAGAAGAAAGGACGGGACCTACGAGCAGTACTTC.

The V call is TRBV5-4, the J call TRBJ1-2, with 7 nucleotides matching TRBD1. J lost 4 bases, V lost 1 base, and 7 bases had no gene match. This CDR3 has 15 amino acids. Germline values: CDR1 SGHNT, CDR2 YYREEE (reference sequence). Here the CDR3 reads CASSLPRDSTYGYTF. CDR3 DNA sequence: TGTGCCAGCAGCTTGCCCCGGGACAGCACCTATGGCTACACCTTC.

The rearrangement links TRBV19 to TRBJ2-3; 7 bases agree with TRBD1. After removal of 8 bases from V and 6 bases from J, the junction contained 11 bases not matched to a gene. The CDR3 covers 14 residues. The germline V gene encodes CDR1 LNHDA and CDR2 SQIVND (reference sequence). CDR3 in amino acids: CASVRGGSGDTQYF. The CDR3, as DNA: TGTGCCAGTGTACGAGGGGGCAGTGGGGATACGCAGTATTTT.

CDR3 loop: CSSNSGPAGFF. The CDR3 DNA follows: TGCAGTTCAAATTCCGGGCCCGCGGGTTTCTTC. The chain links TRBV20-1 to TRBJ2-1; D possibly corresponds to TRBD2 (5 bases). The CDR3 length is 11 residues. Germline-derived CDR1 and CDR2 are DFQATT and SNEGSKA (reference sequence). The ends were cut back, 8 bases at V and 16 bases at J, with 21 bases in the middle.

The chain joins TRBV6-5 to TRBJ1-2; 7 positions agree with TRBD1. Germline assignment: CDR1 MNHEY and CDR2 SVGAGI. After removal of 3 bases from V and 0 bases from J, the junction contained 7 bases not matched to a gene. CDR3 length: 16 residues. In DNA form, the CDR3 reads TGTGCCAGCAGTTATCTGGGACAGATCACTAACTATGGCTACACCTTC. It is translated as CASSYLGQITNYGYTF.